This T cell receptor (beta chain) comes out of a study of cytomegalovirus exposure and HLA in healthy donors. Study-wide results and limits: When analyzed later, a missense DCLRE1C variant was found to be linked to TCR beta V- and J-gene trimming. HLA restriction was apparent for most CMV-associated TCR beta chains in a later analysis.

60 Vbeta and 13 Jbeta primers were used in PCR. Sequencing used immunoSEQ multiplex PCR; TCRdb keeps in-frame clones, though not all of them. The sample shows around 99,000 clones, 82% of them seen only once. As for this clone: Antigen unknown.

From germline, CDR1 is SGHDN and CDR2 FVKESK. This CDR3 spans 14 amino acids. V was trimmed by 4 bases and J by 0 bases, leaving 8 bases between them. The source material was PBMCs. J is TRBJ2-3 and V is TRBV14; D is unresolved. The clonotype was recovered from a man younger than 40 in good health and CMV-seropositive. The CDR3 loop reads CASSPGYSTDTQYF. For the CDR3, the DNA is TGTGCCAGCAGCCCCGGGTATAGCACAGATACGCAGTATTTT. The whole variable domain, remainder taken from reference TRBV14 and TRBJ2-3, is EAGVTQFPSHSVIEKGQTVTLRCDPISGHDNLYWYRRVMGKEIKFLLHFVKESKQDESGMPNNRFLAERTGGTYSTLKVQPAELEDSGVYFCASSPGYSTDTQYFGPGTRLTVL.